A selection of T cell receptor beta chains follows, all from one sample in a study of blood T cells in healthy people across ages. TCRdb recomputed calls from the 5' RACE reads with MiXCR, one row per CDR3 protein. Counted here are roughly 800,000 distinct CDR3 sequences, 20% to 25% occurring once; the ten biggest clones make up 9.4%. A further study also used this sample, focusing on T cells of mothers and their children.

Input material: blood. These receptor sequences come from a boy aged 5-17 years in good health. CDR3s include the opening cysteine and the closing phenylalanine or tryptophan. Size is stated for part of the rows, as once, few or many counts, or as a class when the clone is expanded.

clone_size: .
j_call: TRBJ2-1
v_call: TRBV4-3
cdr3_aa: CASSQDLQGLARYNEQFF

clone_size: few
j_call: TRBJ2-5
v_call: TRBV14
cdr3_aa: CASSPQGVIQETQYF

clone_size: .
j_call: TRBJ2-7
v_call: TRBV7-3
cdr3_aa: CASSPNSGDSSYEQYF

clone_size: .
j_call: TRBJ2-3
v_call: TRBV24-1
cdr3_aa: CATSYTPDTQYF

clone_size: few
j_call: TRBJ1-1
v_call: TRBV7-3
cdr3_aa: CASSFGGANTEAFF

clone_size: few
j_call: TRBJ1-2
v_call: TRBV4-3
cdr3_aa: CASSQERGTYYGYTF

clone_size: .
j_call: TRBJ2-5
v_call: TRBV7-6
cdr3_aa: CASSLESDRGIQYF

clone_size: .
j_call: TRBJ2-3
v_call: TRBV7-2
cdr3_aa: CASPGQGTDTQYF

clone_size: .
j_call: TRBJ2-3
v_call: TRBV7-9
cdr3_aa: CASSFTSAGGDTQYF

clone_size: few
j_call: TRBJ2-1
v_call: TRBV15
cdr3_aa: CATSRDKGLAYNEQFF

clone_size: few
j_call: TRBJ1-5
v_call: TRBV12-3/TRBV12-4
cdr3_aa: CASSLGRSSNQPQHF

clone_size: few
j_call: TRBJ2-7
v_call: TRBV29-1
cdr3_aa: CSVVLAGGPRFF

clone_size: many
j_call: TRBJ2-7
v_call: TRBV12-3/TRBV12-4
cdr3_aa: CASSPLGGPYEQYF

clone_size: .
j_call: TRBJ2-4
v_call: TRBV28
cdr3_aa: CASSPKVPRQGALDKNIQYF

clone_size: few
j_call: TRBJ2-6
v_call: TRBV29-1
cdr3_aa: CSVELQASGANVLTF

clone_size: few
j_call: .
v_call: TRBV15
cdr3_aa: CATSRGASGVPTYNEQFF

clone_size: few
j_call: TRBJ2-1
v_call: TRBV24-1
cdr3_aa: CATSDEGTSGSVDEQFF

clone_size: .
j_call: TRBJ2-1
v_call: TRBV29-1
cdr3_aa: CSVRDYRYNEQFF

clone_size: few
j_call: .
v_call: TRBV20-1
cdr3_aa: CSANPAGGPYNEQFF

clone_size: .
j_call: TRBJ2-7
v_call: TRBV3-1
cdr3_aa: CASSHGGSSPYEQYF

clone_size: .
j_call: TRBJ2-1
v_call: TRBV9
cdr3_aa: CASSVGLADNEQFF

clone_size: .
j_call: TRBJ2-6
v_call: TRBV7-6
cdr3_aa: CASSPHPGTPGSGANVLTF

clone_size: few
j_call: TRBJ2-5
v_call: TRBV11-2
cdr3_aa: CASSLRGVEETQYF

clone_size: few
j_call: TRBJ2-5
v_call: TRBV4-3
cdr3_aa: CASSQRGDSDLQETQYF

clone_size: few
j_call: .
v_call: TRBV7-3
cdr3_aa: CVPVASGGYEQYF

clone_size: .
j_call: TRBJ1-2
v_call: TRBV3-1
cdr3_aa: CASSQVGSPNYGYTF

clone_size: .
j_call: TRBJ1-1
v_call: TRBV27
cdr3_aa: CASSFSDRGTEAFF

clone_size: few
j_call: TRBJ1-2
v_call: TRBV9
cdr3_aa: CASSVQGTYGYTF

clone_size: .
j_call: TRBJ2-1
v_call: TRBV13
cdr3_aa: CASSCRTGPIQWTEQFF

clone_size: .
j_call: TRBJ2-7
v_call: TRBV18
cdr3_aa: CASSARGSIAGEQYF

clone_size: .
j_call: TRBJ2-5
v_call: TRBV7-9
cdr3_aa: CASSPWLGQDFFSYF

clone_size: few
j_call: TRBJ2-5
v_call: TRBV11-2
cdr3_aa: CASSLSGAGGGETQYF

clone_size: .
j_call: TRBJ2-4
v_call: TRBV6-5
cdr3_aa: CASSYSFGTLAKNIQYF

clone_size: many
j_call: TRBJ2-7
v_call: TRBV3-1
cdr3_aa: CASSQAGVSYEQYF

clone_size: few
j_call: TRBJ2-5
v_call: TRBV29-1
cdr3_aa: CSVGEAETQYF

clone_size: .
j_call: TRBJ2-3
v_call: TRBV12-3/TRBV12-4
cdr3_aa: CASSLPGVRDTQYF

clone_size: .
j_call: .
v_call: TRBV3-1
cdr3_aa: CASSQTSGRALENEQFF

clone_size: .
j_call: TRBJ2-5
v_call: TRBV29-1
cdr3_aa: CSVPMEGGQETQYF

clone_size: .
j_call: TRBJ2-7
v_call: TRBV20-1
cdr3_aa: CSARALAAYEQYF

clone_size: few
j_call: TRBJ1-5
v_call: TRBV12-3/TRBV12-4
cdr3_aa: CASSLGRPGQPQHF

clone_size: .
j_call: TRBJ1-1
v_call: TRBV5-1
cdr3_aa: CASSLAGGAQLGNTEAFF

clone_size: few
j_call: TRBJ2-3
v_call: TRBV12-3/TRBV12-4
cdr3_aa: CASSLGGTYTDTQYF

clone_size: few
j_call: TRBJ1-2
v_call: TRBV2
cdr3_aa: CASSWGQNYGYTF

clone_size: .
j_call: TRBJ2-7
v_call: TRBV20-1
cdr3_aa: CSGGHGGSYEQYF

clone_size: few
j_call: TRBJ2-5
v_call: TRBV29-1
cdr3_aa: CSAGTSGRGGWTQYF

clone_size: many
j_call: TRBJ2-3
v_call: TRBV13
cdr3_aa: CASSSQGADTQYF

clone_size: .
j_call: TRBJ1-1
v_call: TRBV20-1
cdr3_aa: CSARARLNTEAFF

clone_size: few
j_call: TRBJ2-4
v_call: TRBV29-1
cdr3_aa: CSVPKGNQRGAGRDIQYF

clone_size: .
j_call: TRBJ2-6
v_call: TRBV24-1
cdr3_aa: CATSVGAGANVLTF

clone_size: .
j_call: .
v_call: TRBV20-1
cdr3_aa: CSARVPLRGVLYEQYF

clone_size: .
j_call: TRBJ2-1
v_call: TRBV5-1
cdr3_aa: CASRSTSGASYNEQFF

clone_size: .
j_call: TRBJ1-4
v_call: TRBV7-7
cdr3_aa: CASTDGEKLFF

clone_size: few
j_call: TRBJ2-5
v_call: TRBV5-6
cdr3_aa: CASSLAAIKETQYF

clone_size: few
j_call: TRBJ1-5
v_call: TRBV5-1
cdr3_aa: CASSLRPQGTSNQPQHF

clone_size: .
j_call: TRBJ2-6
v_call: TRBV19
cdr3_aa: CASSIWAVFSLSGANVLTF

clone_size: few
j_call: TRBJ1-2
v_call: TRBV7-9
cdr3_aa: CASSPARGNGYTF